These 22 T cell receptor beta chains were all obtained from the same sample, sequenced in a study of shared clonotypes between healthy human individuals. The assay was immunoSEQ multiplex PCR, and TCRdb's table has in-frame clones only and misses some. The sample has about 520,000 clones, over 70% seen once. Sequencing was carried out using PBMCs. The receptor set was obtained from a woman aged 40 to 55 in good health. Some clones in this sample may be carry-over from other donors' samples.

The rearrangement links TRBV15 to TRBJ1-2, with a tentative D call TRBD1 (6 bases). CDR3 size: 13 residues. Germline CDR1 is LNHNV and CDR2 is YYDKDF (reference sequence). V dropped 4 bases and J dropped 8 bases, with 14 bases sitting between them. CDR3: CATSIEQGQGYTF. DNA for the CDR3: TGTGCCACCAGCATCGAACAGGGTCAAGGCTACACCTTC.

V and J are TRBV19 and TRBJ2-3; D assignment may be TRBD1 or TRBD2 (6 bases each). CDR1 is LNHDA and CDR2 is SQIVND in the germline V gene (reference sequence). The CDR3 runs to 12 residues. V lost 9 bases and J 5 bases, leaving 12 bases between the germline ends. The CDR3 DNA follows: TGTGCCAGGGCGAGGGGGGTAGATACGCAGTATTTT. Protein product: CARARGVDTQYF.

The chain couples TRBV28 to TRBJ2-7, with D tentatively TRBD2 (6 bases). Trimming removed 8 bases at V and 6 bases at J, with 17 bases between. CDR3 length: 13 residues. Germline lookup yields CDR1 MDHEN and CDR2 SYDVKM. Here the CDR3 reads CASEHTNGGEQYF. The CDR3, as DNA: TGTGCCAGCGAACACACCAACGGGGGCGAGCAGTACTTC.

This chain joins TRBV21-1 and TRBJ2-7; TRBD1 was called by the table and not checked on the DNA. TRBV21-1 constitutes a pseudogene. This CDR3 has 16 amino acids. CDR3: CASSKANDTRGHEQYF. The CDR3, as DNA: TGTGCCAGCAGCAAAGCTAATGACACCCGTGGGCACGAGCAGTACTTC.

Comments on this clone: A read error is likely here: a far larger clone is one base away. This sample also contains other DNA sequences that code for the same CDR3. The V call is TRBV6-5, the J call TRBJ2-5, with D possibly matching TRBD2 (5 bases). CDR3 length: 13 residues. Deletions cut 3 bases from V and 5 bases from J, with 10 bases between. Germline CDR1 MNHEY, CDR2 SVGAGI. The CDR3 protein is CASSYAGEETQYF. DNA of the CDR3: TGTGCCAGCAGTTATGCCGGGGAGGAGACCCAGTACTTC.

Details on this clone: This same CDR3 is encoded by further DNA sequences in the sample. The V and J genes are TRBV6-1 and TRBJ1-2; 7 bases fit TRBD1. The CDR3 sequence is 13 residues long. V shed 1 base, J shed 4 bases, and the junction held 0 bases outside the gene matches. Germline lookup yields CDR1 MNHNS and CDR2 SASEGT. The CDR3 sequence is CASSEDRGYGYTF. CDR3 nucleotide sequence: TGTGCCAGCAGTGAAGACAGGGGCTATGGCTACACCTTC.

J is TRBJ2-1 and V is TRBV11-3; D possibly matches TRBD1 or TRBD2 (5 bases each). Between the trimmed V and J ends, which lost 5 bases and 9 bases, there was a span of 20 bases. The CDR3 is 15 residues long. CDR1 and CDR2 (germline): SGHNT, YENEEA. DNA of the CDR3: TGTGCCAGCAGCCAAGGGGACGCCCTTCGTGCTGAGCAGTTCTTC. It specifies CASSQGDALRAEQFF.

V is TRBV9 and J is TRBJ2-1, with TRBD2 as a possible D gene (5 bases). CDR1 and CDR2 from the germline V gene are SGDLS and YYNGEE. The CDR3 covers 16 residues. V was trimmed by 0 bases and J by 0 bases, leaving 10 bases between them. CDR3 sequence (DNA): TGTGCCAGCAGCGTAGAGCAGCGGAGCTCCTACAATGAGCAGTTCTTC. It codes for CASSVEQRSSYNEQFF.

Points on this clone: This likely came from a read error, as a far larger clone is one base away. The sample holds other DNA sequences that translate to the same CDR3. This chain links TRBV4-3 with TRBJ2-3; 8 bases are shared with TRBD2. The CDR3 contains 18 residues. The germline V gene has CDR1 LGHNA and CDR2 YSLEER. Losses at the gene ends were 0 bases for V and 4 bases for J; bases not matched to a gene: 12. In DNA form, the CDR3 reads TGCGCCAGCAGCCAAGATGCCGCGGGAGGTGTCTTTGCAGATACGCAGTATTTT. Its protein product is CASSQDAAGGVFADTQYF.

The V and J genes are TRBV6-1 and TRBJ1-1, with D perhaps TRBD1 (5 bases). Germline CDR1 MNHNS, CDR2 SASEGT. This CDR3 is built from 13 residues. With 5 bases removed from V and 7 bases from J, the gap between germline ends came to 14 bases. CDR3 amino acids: CASSLLEDIEAFF. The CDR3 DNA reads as TGTGCCAGCAGTCTCCTAGAGGACATTGAAGCTTTCTTT.

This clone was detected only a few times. CDR3 region: CASSFSESEAFF. Here the CDR3 DNA reads TGTGCCAGCAGCTTTTCCGAGTCAGAAGCTTTCTTT. The chain uses TRBV11-2 and TRBJ1-1; D uncertain. The germline gives CDR1 SGHAT, CDR2 FQNNGV. The CDR3 runs 12 residues. V lost 3 bases to trimming and J lost 8 bases, with 10 bases between them.

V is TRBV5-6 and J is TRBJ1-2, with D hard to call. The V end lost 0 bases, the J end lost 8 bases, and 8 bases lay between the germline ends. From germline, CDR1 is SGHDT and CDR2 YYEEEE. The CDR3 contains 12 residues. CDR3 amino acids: CASSLDVGGYTF. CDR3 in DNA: TGTGCCAGCAGCTTGGATGTCGGAGGCTACACCTTC.

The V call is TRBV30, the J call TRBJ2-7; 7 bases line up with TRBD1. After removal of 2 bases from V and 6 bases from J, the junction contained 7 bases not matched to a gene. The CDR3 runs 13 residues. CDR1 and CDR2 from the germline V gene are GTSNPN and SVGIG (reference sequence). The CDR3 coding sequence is TGTGCCTGGAGTCGCGACAGGGTTGGCGAGCAGTACTTC. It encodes CAWSRDRVGEQYF.

The CDR3 region is CASSYRGEGTGELFF. The CDR3 DNA sequence: TGTGCCAGCAGTTACAGGGGGGAGGGCACCGGGGAGCTGTTTTTT. This rearrangement joins TRBV6-5 to TRBJ2-2, with D possibly matching TRBD2 (7 bases). This CDR3 contains 15 residues. Germline CDR1 and CDR2: MNHEY and SVGAGI. The V end was cut by 2 bases, the J end by 4 bases, with 11 bases between.

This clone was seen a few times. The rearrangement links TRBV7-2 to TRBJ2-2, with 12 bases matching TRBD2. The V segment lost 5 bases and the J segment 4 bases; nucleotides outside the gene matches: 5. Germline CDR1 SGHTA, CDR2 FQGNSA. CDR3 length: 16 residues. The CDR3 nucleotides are TGTGCCAGCAGCCCTAGGACTAGCGGGGCCACCGGGGAGCTGTTTTTT. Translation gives CASSPRTSGATGELFF.

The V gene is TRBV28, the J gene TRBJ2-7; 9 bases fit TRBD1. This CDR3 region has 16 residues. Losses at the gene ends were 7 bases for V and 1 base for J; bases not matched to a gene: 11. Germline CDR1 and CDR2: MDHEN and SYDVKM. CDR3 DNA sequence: TGTGCCAGCACTCCCTCCGGGGACAGGGAATCCTACGAGCAGTACTTC. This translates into CASTPSGDRESYEQYF.

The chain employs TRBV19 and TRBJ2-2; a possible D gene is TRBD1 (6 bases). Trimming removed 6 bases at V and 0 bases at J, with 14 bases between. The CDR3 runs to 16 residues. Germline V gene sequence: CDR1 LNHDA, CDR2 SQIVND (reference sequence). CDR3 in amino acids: CASSRGAETNTGELFF. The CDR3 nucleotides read TGTGCCAGTAGCAGGGGAGCGGAAACGAACACCGGGGAGCTGTTTTTT. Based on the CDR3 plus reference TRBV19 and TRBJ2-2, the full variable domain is DGGITQSPKYLFRKEGQNVTLSCEQNLNHDAMYWYRQDPGQGLRLIYYSQIVNDFQKGDIAEGYSVSREKKESFPLTVTSAQKNPTAFYLCASSRGAETNTGELFFGEGSRLTVL.

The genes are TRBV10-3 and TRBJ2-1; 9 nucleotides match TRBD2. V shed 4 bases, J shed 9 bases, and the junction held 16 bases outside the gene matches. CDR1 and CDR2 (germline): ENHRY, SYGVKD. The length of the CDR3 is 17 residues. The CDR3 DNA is TGTGCCATCAGTGCCCAGGCGGGAGGGCCCAATCCACCTGAGCAGTTCTTC. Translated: CAISAQAGGPNPPEQFF.

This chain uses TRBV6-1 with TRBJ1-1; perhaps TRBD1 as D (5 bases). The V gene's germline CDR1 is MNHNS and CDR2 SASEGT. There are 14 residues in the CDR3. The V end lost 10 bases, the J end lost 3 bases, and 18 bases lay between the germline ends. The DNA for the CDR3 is TGTGCCATCCAAAAAGGGGTAGGCGACACTGAAGCTTTCTTT. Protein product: CAIQKGVGDTEAFF.

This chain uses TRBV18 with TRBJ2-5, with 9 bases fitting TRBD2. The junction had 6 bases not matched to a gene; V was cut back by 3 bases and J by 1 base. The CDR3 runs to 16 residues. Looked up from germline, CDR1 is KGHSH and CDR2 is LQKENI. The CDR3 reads CASSPVTSGVQETQYF. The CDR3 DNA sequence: TGTGCCAGCTCACCGGTGACTAGCGGAGTCCAAGAGACCCAGTACTTC.

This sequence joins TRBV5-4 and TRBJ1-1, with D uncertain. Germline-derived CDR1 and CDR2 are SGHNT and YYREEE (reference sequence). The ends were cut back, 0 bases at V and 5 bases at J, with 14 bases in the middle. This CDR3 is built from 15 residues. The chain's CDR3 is CASSLAGGVPTEAFF. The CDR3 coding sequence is TGTGCCAGCAGCTTGGCTGGCGGGGTCCCAACTGAAGCTTTCTTT. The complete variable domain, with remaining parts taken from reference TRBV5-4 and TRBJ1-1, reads ETGVTQSPTHLIKTRGQQVTLRCSSQSGHNTVSWYQQALGQGPQFIFQYYREEENGRGNFPPRFSGLQFPNYSSELNVNALELDDSALYLCASSLAGGVPTEAFFGQGTRLTVV.

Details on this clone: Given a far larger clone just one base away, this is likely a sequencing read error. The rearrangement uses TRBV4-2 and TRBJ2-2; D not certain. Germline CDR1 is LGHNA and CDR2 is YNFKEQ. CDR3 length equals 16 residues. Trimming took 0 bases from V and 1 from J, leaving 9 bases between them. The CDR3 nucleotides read TGTGCCAGCAGCCAAGATGGAAGAGGGAACACCGGGGAGCTGTTTTTT. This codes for CASSQDGRGNTGELFF.